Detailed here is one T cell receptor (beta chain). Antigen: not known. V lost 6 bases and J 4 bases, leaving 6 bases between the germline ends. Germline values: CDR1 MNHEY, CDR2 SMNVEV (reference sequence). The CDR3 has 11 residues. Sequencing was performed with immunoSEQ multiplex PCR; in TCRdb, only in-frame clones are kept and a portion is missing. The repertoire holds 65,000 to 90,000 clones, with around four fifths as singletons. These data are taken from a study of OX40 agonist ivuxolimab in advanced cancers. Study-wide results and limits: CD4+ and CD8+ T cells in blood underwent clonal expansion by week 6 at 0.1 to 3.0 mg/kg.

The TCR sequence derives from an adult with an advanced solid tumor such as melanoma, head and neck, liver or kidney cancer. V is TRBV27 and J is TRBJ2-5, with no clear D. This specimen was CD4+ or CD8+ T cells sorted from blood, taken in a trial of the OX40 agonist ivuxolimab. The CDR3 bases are TGTGCCAGCAGGAGAGCAGAGACCCAGTACTTC. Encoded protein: CASRRAETQYF.